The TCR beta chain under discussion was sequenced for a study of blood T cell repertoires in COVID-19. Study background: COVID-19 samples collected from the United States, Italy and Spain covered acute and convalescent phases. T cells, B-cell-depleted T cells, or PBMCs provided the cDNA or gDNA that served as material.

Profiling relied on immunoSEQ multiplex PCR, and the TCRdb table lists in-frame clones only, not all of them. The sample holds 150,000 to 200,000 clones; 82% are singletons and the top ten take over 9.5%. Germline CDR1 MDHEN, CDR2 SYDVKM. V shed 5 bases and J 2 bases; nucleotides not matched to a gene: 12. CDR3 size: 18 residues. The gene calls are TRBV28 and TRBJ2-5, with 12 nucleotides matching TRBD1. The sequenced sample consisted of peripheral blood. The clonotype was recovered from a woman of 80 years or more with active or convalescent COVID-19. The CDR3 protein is CASSTGTGGRRGQETQYF. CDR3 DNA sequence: TGTGCCAGCAGTACCGGGACAGGGGGCAGAAGAGGTCAAGAGACCCAGTACTTC.